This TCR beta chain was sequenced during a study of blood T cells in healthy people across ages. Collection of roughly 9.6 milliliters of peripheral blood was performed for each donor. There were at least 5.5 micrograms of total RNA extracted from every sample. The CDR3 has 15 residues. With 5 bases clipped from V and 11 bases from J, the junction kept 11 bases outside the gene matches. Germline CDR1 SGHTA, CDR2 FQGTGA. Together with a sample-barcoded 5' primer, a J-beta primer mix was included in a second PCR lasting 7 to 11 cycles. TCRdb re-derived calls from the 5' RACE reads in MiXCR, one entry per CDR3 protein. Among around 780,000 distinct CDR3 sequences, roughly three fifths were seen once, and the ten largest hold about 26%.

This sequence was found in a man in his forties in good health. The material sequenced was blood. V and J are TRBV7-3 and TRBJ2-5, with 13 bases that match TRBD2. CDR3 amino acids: CASSRRLAGGNGQYF. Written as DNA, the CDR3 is TGTGCCAGCAGCCGCAGACTAGCGGGAGGCAATGGGCAGTACTTC.